This paragraph reports one TCR beta chain. The protocol was immunoSEQ multiplex PCR, while the TCRdb copy is restricted to in-frame clones and leaves out a portion. The sample carries around 310,000 clones, 90% recorded once. The sample is drawn from a study of blood T cell repertoires in COVID-19. Study in general: Sources were T cells, B-cell-depleted T cells, or PBMCs; the material itself was cDNA or gDNA.

The sequencing input was peripheral blood. This TCR derives from a woman aged 30 to 39 with COVID-19, enrolled during active disease.

The CDR3 nucleotides are TGCGCCAGCAGCCCGAGCACTGTGAACACTGAAGCTTTCTTT. The encoded protein is CASSPSTVNTEAFF. J is TRBJ1-1 and V is TRBV5-1, with D unclear. V lost 4 bases and J 0 bases, leaving 10 bases between the germline ends. CDR1 is SGHRS, CDR2 YFSETQ, per germline. The CDR3 is 14 amino acids.